These T cell receptor beta chains were read from a single sample in a study of blood T cell repertoires in COVID-19. Profiling relied on immunoSEQ multiplex PCR, and the TCRdb table lists in-frame clones only, not all of them. Of about 240,000 clones in the sample, 75% to 85% were seen once. The sample was peripheral blood. The receptors shown here come from a human donor in a cohort sampled during active COVID-19. The CDR3 runs from the conserved cysteine through the conserved F or W.

>TRBV27|TRBJ2-7
CASSLGLAYEQYF
>TRBV3-1/TRBV3-2|TRBJ1-6
CASSQGAGQGNSPLHF
>TRBV6-2/TRBV6-3|TRBJ2-3
CASSQARDVTDTQYF
>TRBV28|TRBJ2-1
CASSGLAGLEQFF
>TRBV19|TRBJ1-1
CASKGEMNTEAFF
>TRBV2|TRBJ2-5
CASSVVLTSYYF
>TRBV2|TRBJ2-6
CASGQGAQGANVLTF
>TRBV5-4|TRBJ2-5
CASRFGAAGLSRQETQYF
>TRBV5-6|TRBJ1-5
CASSLAGGGDNQPQHF
>TRBV5-5|TRBJ2-5
CASRGTGFQETQYF
>TRBV24-1|TRBJ2-1
CATSDYKQGANEQFF
>TRBV5-5|TRBJ1-2
CASSLVSGSTYGYTF
>TRBV7-9|TRBJ1-2
CASNQQGNHYGYTF
>TRBV14|TRBJ2-1
CASSQETVGAVFF
>TRBV2|TRBJ2-2
CASSALRGTGELFF
>TRBV7-8|TRBJ1-1
CASSHRQDMNTEAFF
>TRBV5-1|TRBJ2-5
CASSFRGETQYF
>TRBV7-9|TRBJ1-2
CASTPREGGGYTF
>TRBV11-2|TRBJ2-7
CASSSQGRVEQYF
>TRBV5-1|TRBJ2-5
CASSSPSGGQETQYF
>TRBV29-1|TRBJ2-1
CSVRLADYNEQFF
>TRBV2|TRBJ2-6
CASGQDVSGANVLTF
>TRBV9|TRBJ1-2
CASSGGGQGSPLYGYTF
>TRBV4-1|TRBJ1-3
CASSQTGGASGNTIYF
>TRBV9|TRBJ1-5
CASSAEGDSNQPQHF
>TRBV7-9|TRBJ1-5
CASSLGGGDQPQHF
>TRBV6-5|TRBJ1-2
CASSPGQGSYGYTF
>TRBV15|TRBJ2-7
CATSRPEGASGSYEQYF
>TRBV6-5|TRBJ1-1
CASSYEGFSQNTEAFF
>TRBV6-5|TRBJ2-2
CASRRLGTGGELFF
>TRBV7-2|TRBJ2-2
CASSLNVGGELFF
>TRBV27|TRBJ2-7
CASSLVMRSSYEQYF
>TRBV7-2|TRBJ1-4
CASSLGQENEKLFF
>TRBV2|TRBJ1-1
CASGLFNTEAFF
>TRBV19|TRBJ1-1
CASSMGQGARGTEAFF
>TRBV11-3|TRBJ1-2
CASSLERTGEVYGYTF
>TRBV9|TRBJ1-1
CASSVGPITWNTEAFF
>TRBV7-2|TRBJ2-1
CASSLPHGRGIEQFF
>TRBV6-6|TRBJ1-1
CASKRPGNTEAFF
>TRBV5-8|TRBJ1-3
CASSYGQSSGNTIYF
>TRBV19|TRBJ1-3
CASTGLNGNTIYF
>TRBV27|TRBJ1-6
CASSPPGGRVSPLHF
>TRBV4-1|TRBJ1-2
CASSQDPGQGYGYTF
>TRBV3-1/TRBV3-2|TRBJ2-7
CASSQTDSYEQYF
>TRBV5-1|TRBJ2-5
CASSLGGPQETQYF
>TRBV5-1|TRBJ1-3
CASSLAVRGAGNTIYF
>TRBV28|TRBJ1-5
CASKIGQGNQPQHF
>TRBV2|TRBJ2-1
CASSARTGGNEQFF
>TRBV5-4|TRBJ2-1
CASSFFGRNEQFF
>TRBV12-3/TRBV12-4|TRBJ2-7
CASSLAGPYEQYF
>TRBV5-6|TRBJ1-6
CASSPGQGYNSPLHF
>TRBV5-4|TRBJ2-1
CASSVGTPGYNEQFF
>TRBV27|TRBJ2-3
CASSFYRGSGTDTQYF
>TRBV6-1|TRBJ1-2
CASSALLSRDRGLYGYTF
>TRBV5-1|TRBJ2-7
CASSLTGWDYEQYF
>TRBV11-2|TRBJ2-7
CASSSTSGLTYEQYF
>TRBV24-1|TRBJ2-3
CATSDAQGLPTDTQYF